A selection of T cell receptor beta chains follows, all from one sample in a study of T-cell memory formation after mild COVID-19. TCRdb processed the 5' RACE reads anew with MiXCR; each CDR3 protein has one entry. The table lists approximately 300,000 distinct CDR3 sequences, roughly 8.2% of them singletons. The sample comprised PBMCs or a T cell subset sorted from them (not recorded which). Receptor source: a man between 18 and 29 years old who had mild COVID-19 (a few samples of this study predate the infection). Cell type and time point are not known. The CDR3 runs from the conserved cysteine through the conserved F or W. The D gene is left open where the match is weak. Clone size is stated in some rows and not others, as once, few, many or a class when expanded.

d_gene	abundance	v_gene	j_gene	CDR3aa	CDR3nt
.	.	TRBV5-1	TRBJ2-2	CASSSGTQNTGELFF	TGCGCCAGCAGCTCCGGGACGCAAAACACCGGGGAGCTGTTTTTT
.	few	TRBV6-5	TRBJ2-6	CASSYGRAGANVLTF	TGTGCCAGCAGTTACGGCCGGGCTGGGGCCAACGTCCTGACTTTC
.	.	TRBV5-6	TRBJ1-5	CASSLTGTNQPQHF	TGTGCCAGCAGCTTGACAGGGACCAATCAGCCCCAGCATTTT
.	few	TRBV2	TRBJ2-1	CASSAEGSGGEQFF	TGTGCCAGCAGTGCGGAGGGCAGCGGTGGTGAGCAGTTCTTC
TRBD1	.	TRBV20-1	TRBJ2-7	CSASSWGQGTYEQYF	TGCAGTGCATCCTCCTGGGGACAGGGTACATACGAGCAGTACTTC
.	.	TRBV6-5	TRBJ2-7	CASSRAGVHEQYF	TGTGCCAGCAGTCGCGCAGGGGTCCACGAGCAGTACTTC
.	few	TRBV13	TRBJ2-7	CASSRGQLSYEQYF	TGTGCCAGCAGCCGAGGACAGCTGTCCTACGAGCAGTACTTC
.	many	TRBV20-1	TRBJ1-6	CSARAQEKRTPLHF	TGCAGTGCTAGAGCGCAGGAGAAGAGAACACCCCTCCACTTT
TRBD2	few	TRBV4-2	TRBJ2-5	CASSQDRAGGQETQYF	TGTGCCAGCAGCCAAGATCGGGCGGGGGGGCAAGAGACCCAGTACTTC
.	once	TRBV4-1	TRBJ1-4	CASTRRRSHEKLFF	TGCGCCAGCACCCGAAGACGGAGCCATGAAAAACTGTTTTTT
.	few	TRBV6-1	TRBJ1-1	CASSEAVRRAANTEAFF	TGTGCCAGCAGTGAAGCGGTCCGGAGGGCCGCGAACACTGAAGCTTTCTTT
.	few	TRBV5-1	TRBJ2-3	CASRSADTQYF	TGCGCCAGCAGATCGGCAGATACGCAGTATTTT
.	few	TRBV10-3	TRBJ1-3	CAISPEWDSGNTIYF	TGTGCCATCAGTCCAGAGTGGGACTCTGGAAACACCATATATTTT
.	few	TRBV28	TRBJ1-4	CASSLYPATNEKLFF	TGTGCCAGCAGTTTATACCCTGCAACTAATGAAAAACTGTTTTTT
TRBD1	many	TRBV20-1	TRBJ2-7	CSAPKQGDEQYF	TGCAGTGCCCCAAAACAGGGGGACGAGCAGTACTTC
TRBD2	few	TRBV5-1	TRBJ2-1	CASSPTRGIGSYNEQFF	TGCGCCAGCAGCCCCACGCGGGGGATCGGCTCCTACAATGAGCAGTTCTTC
.	few	TRBV5-4	TRBJ2-5	CASRTRGQGAETQYF	TGTGCCAGCAGGACACGGGGGCAGGGAGCAGAGACCCAGTACTTC
.	few	TRBV5-1	TRBJ2-2	CASSFPRSAGELFF	TGCGCCAGCAGCTTTCCTCGGTCGGCTGGGGAGCTGTTTTTT
TRBD2	many	TRBV5-1	TRBJ2-2	CASSDTSGGNTGELFF	TGCGCCAGCAGCGACACTAGCGGGGGGAACACCGGGGAGCTGTTTTTT
TRBD1	many	TRBV5-1	TRBJ2-5	CASSLEPGGLQETQYF	TGCGCCAGCAGCTTGGAACCAGGGGGCCTCCAAGAGACCCAGTACTTC
.	many	TRBV10-3	TRBJ1-2	CAISESEGGYGYTF	TGTGCCATCAGTGAGTCGGAGGGGGGCTATGGCTACACCTTC
TRBD2	few	TRBV7-9	TRBJ2-5	CASSWGLAGLQETQYF	TGTGCCAGCAGCTGGGGACTAGCGGGTTTACAAGAGACCCAGTACTTC
.	.	TRBV18	TRBJ1-6	CASSPRPRSSYNSPLHF	TGTGCCAGCTCACCACGTCCGAGGAGCTCCTATAATTCACCCCTCCACTTT
TRBD1	few	TRBV24-1	TRBJ2-3	CATEGQGADTQYF	TGTGCCACCGAGGGACAGGGGGCAGATACGCAGTATTTT
TRBD1	.	TRBV7-2	TRBJ1-5	CASSPNRGEQPQHF	TGTGCCAGCAGCCCGAACAGGGGGGAGCAGCCCCAGCATTTT
.	many	TRBV12-3/TRBV12-4	TRBJ2-1	CASVLGRRGYNEQFF	TGTGCCAGCGTCCTCGGTCGGCGGGGCTACAATGAGCAGTTCTTC
.	few	TRBV5-5	TRBJ2-5	CASVFQETQYF	TGTGCCAGCGTGTTCCAAGAGACCCAGTACTTC
.	.	TRBV7-2	TRBJ2-1	CASSSRTGYGEQFF	TGTGCCAGCAGCTCCCGGACGGGGTATGGTGAGCAGTTCTTC
.	many	TRBV6-5	TRBJ2-5	CASSPRGQETQYF	TGTGCCAGCAGTCCCAGGGGCCAAGAGACCCAGTACTTC
TRBD1	few	TRBV27	TRBJ2-1	CASSSTPGTGEQFF	TGTGCCAGCAGTTCTACCCCAGGGACAGGGGAGCAGTTCTTC
TRBD2	.	TRBV11-1	TRBJ2-2	CASSRLLAGNTGELFF	TGTGCCAGCAGCCGGTTGCTAGCGGGGAACACCGGGGAGCTGTTTTTT
.	.	TRBV2	TRBJ2-5	CASSERVQETQYF	TGTGCCAGCAGTGAAAGGGTCCAAGAGACCCAGTACTTC
.	.	TRBV20-1	TRBJ1-2	CSAREPGLLYGYTF	TGCAGTGCTAGAGAACCAGGACTGCTCTATGGCTACACCTTC
.	many	TRBV12-3/TRBV12-4	TRBJ1-4	CASSPQGLREKLFF	TGTGCCAGCAGTCCCCAGGGTCTGAGAGAAAAACTGTTTTTT
.	.	TRBV3-1	TRBJ2-7	CASRQGWGDEQYF	TGTGCCAGCAGACAAGGCTGGGGAGACGAGCAGTACTTC
.	many	TRBV7-3	TRBJ1-1	CASRRGAGETEAFF	TGTGCCAGCCGTCGTGGGGCTGGGGAGACTGAAGCTTTCTTT